This T cell receptor beta chain was captured in a study of blood T cell repertoires in COVID-19. Background on the study: The United States, Italy and Spain were the sources of the acute and convalescent COVID-19 samples. T cells, B-cell-depleted T cells, or PBMCs provided the cDNA or gDNA that served as material.

The protocol was immunoSEQ multiplex PCR, while the TCRdb copy is restricted to in-frame clones and leaves out a portion. The table records 100,000 to 150,000 clones, more than 85% of them present only once. There are 14 residues in the CDR3. Trimming cost V 0 bases and J 11 bases, with 14 bases left between them. CDR1 and CDR2 from the germline V gene are LNHDA and SQIVND (reference sequence). Sequenced input: peripheral blood. V gene TRBV19 combines with J gene TRBJ1-5; maybe TRBD1 (5 bases). This sequence originates from a man aged 55 to 70 with COVID-19, enrolled during active disease. The chain's CDR3 is CASSIETGERAQHF. The DNA of the CDR3 is TGTGCCAGTAGTATAGAAACGGGGGAGCGGGCCCAGCATTTT.